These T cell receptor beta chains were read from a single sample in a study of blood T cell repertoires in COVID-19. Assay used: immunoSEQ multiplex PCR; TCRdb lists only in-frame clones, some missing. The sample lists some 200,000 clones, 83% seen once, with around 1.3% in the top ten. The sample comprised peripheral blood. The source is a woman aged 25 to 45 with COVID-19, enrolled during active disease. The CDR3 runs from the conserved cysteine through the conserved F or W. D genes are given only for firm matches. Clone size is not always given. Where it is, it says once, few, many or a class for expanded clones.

TGTGCCAGCAGCAGCAAGCCCACAGATACGCAGTATTTT	CASSSKPTDTQYF	.	.	TRBV7-3	TRBJ2-3
TGTGCCAGCACCAAACGGGTCGAGGGGACCCAGTACTTC	CASTKRVEGTQYF	.	.	TRBV5-6	TRBJ2-5
TGTGCCAGCAGCCAGGGACTAGCGGGATCAATTGCGGATGAGCAGTTCTTC	CASSQGLAGSIADEQFF	TRBD2	.	TRBV5-6	TRBJ2-1
TGCGCCAGCAGCCAAGGGAGGACTAGCGGGGGGGGCAGGGGGCAGTTCTTC	CASSQGRTSGGGRGQFF	TRBD2	.	TRBV4-3	TRBJ2-1
TGTGCCAGCAGCCAAGGTTCCGGGACAGCTAACTATGGCTACACCTTC	CASSQGSGTANYGYTF	TRBD1	.	TRBV4-2	TRBJ1-2
TGTGCCAGTAGTATCCTACGGGGACAGGGGTACGAGCAGTACTTC	CASSILRGQGYEQYF	TRBD1	.	TRBV19	TRBJ2-7
TGTGCCAGCAGCTCCCTAGCGGGAGGGCCTGCGAACACCGGGGAGCTGTTTTTT	CASSSLAGGPANTGELFF	TRBD2	once	TRBV5-5	TRBJ2-2
TGCAGTGCTAATGAACTAGCGGGGGTCCAGAAGACCCAGTACTTC	CSANELAGVQKTQYF	TRBD2	.	TRBV20-1	TRBJ2-5
TGCGCCAGCAGCCAAGAGACAGGGGAGCTGTTTTTT	CASSQETGELFF	.	.	TRBV4-1	TRBJ2-2
TGTGCCAGCAGCGCGGGACTAGCCACCAATGAGCAGTTCTTC	CASSAGLATNEQFF	TRBD2	.	TRBV7-2	TRBJ2-1
TGTGCCAGTAGTATGGGCGGGAGCCCCACAGATACGCAGTATTTT	CASSMGGSPTDTQYF	TRBD2	.	TRBV19	TRBJ2-3
TGTGCCACCAGCACCGACGCGGGCCAGAACTTACAGCCCCAGCATTTT	CATSTDAGQNLQPQHF	.	.	TRBV15	TRBJ1-5
TGTGCCAGCAGTTTAGGGGGAGGTGGAAACATTCAGTACTTC	CASSLGGGGNIQYF	.	.	TRBV27	TRBJ2-4
TGTGCCACCAGCGGGACAGGGGGCGAGGGCTATGGCTACACCTTC	CATSGTGGEGYGYTF	TRBD1	.	TRBV15	TRBJ1-2
TGTGCCAGCAGCACTCCGGGTGGGAACACTGAAGCTTTCTTT	CASSTPGGNTEAFF	.	once	TRBV7-9	TRBJ1-1
TGTGCCAGCAGCGAGACGGGCAGGGACACCGGGGAGCTGTTTTTT	CASSETGRDTGELFF	.	.	TRBV9	TRBJ2-2
TGTGCCAGCAGCCAAGATGCGGGACTAGCGGGGCCAGGAGATGATACGCAGTATTTT	CASSQDAGLAGPGDDTQYF	TRBD2	.	TRBV3-1/TRBV3-2	TRBJ2-3
TGCGCCAGCAGCTCCGGACTAGCGGGGCGCACAGATACGCAGTATTTT	CASSSGLAGRTDTQYF	TRBD2	.	TRBV5-1	TRBJ2-3
TGTGCCAGCAGCTTAGAACTAGCGGTCTACGAGCAGTACTTC	CASSLELAVYEQYF	TRBD2	.	TRBV7-2	TRBJ2-7
TGTGCCACCAGCACGGGGGGGAAGGGCTACACCTTC	CATSTGGKGYTF	.	.	TRBV15	TRBJ1-2
TGTGCCAGCAGCGGACAGTTGAACACTGAAGCTTTCTTT	CASSGQLNTEAFF	.	.	TRBV11-2	TRBJ1-1
TGTGCCAGTAGTATAGAAAGCGGAAATGAGCAGTTCTTC	CASSIESGNEQFF	.	.	TRBV19	TRBJ2-1
TGCGCCAGCAGCTTGGAAGGGAAGGGAGGCACTGAAGCTTTCTTT	CASSLEGKGGTEAFF	.	.	TRBV5-1	TRBJ1-1
TGTGCCAGCAGTCTCGGGGGGAAACAGTTCTTC	CASSLGGKQFF	TRBD2	.	TRBV6-5	TRBJ2-1
TGTGCCAGCAGCGTAGGGGGGGACGACACCGGGGAGCTGTTTTTT	CASSVGGDDTGELFF	.	.	TRBV9	TRBJ2-2
TGTGCCACCAGCAGAGGAAGGACTAGCGGATACAATGAGCAGTTCTTC	CATSRGRTSGYNEQFF	TRBD2	once	TRBV15	TRBJ2-1
TGTGCCAGCAGCCGGAACAGGGGGGCGGGCCTTCCCTACGAGCAGTACTTC	CASSRNRGAGLPYEQYF	TRBD1	.	TRBV14	TRBJ2-7
TGTGCCAGAAGCCCAGGGGACAGCTACGAGCAGTACTTC	CARSPGDSYEQYF	TRBD1	few	TRBV5-3	TRBJ2-7
TGTGCCAGCAGCGTAGCGCCAAAACTAGCGGGAGGAAACAATGAGCAGTTCTTC	CASSVAPKLAGGNNEQFF	TRBD2	.	TRBV9	TRBJ2-1
TGTGCCAGTAGTATTCGGCAGGGCTTCACCTACGAGCAGTACTTC	CASSIRQGFTYEQYF	.	.	TRBV19	TRBJ2-7
TGCAGCGGGACAGGGGATGGAAACACCATATATTTT	CSGTGDGNTIYF	TRBD1	.	TRBV29-1	TRBJ1-3
TGTGCCAGCACCCAACAGGGGGGGTACTCACCCCTCCACTTT	CASTQQGGYSPLHF	TRBD1	once	TRBV28	TRBJ1-6
TGTGCCAGCAGCTCCCGGACAGGGAAAGAGACCCAGTACTTC	CASSSRTGKETQYF	TRBD1	many	TRBV7-2	TRBJ2-5
TGTGCCATACAGGGGTTTGGCAATCAGCCCCAGCATTTT	CAIQGFGNQPQHF	TRBD1	.	TRBV12-3/TRBV12-4	TRBJ1-5
TGTGCCAGCTCTATCAGGTACCCTAATGAAAAACTGTTTTTT	CASSIRYPNEKLFF	.	.	TRBV18	TRBJ1-4
TGTGCCAGCAGTGTGCTAGCATCCTACAATGAGCAGTTCTTC	CASSVLASYNEQFF	.	.	TRBV28	TRBJ2-1
TGTGCCACCAGCCGGGACAGGGGTATCGACGAGCAGTACTTC	CATSRDRGIDEQYF	TRBD1	.	TRBV24-1	TRBJ2-7
TGCAGTGCTAGTAGGCCTAGCGGGAGACGGGGCAATGAGCAGTTCTTC	CSASRPSGRRGNEQFF	TRBD2	.	TRBV20-1	TRBJ2-1
TGTGCCAGCTGCCCGGACAGGGTTGGAGAGCAGTACTTC	CASCPDRVGEQYF	TRBD1	.	TRBV18	TRBJ2-7
TGTGCCAGCAGCTTGACCCCAGGGATCTATGGCTACACCTTC	CASSLTPGIYGYTF	.	.	TRBV5-6	TRBJ1-2
TGCGCCAGCAGCTTGGGAGACAGGTCTGGAAACACCATATATTTT	CASSLGDRSGNTIYF	.	.	TRBV5-1	TRBJ1-3
TGTGCCAGCAGTGAGGCCCGTTACGAGCAGTACTTC	CASSEARYEQYF	.	.	TRBV6-1	TRBJ2-7
TGTGCCTGGAGTCCCCTGGCGGGGGGCGTAGGAAACACCATATATTTT	CAWSPLAGGVGNTIYF	.	.	TRBV30	TRBJ1-3
TGTGCCAGCAGGCCGGGACAGAGGCTTGAAAAACTGTTTTTT	CASRPGQRLEKLFF	TRBD1	.	TRBV2	TRBJ1-4
TGTGCCAGCAGTCCCTACCTGACAGGGATATCCTACGAGCAGTACTTC	CASSPYLTGISYEQYF	TRBD1	.	TRBV27	TRBJ2-7
TGTGCCAGCAGTTTACCAGCGAGCCAAGAGACCCAGTACTTC	CASSLPASQETQYF	.	.	TRBV28	TRBJ2-5
TGTGCCACCAGCAGGACAGGGGATGAGCAGTTCTTC	CATSRTGDEQFF	TRBD1	.	TRBV15	TRBJ2-1
TGTGCCAGCAGCTTATATAGCACAGATACGCAGTATTTT	CASSLYSTDTQYF	.	few	TRBV7-3	TRBJ2-3
TGTGCCAGCAGCCTTAAAGGGGGGAACACTGAAGCTTTCTTT	CASSLKGGNTEAFF	.	.	TRBV13	TRBJ1-1
TGCGCCAGCAGCTTGGGGGCCGGGACAGTTAATGAAAAACTGTTTTTT	CASSLGAGTVNEKLFF	TRBD1	.	TRBV5-1	TRBJ1-4
TGCGCCAGCAGACTTACGGGCGGGGGCGACACCGGGGAGCTGTTTTTT	CASRLTGGGDTGELFF	.	.	TRBV5-1	TRBJ2-2
TGTGCCAGCAGCGAGGGGGGACAGGGCTATGGCTACACCTTC	CASSEGGQGYGYTF	TRBD1	.	TRBV9	TRBJ1-2
TGTGCCAGCAGCCAACTACTGACTACCACAGATACGCAGTATTTT	CASSQLLTTTDTQYF	.	.	TRBV3-1/TRBV3-2	TRBJ2-3